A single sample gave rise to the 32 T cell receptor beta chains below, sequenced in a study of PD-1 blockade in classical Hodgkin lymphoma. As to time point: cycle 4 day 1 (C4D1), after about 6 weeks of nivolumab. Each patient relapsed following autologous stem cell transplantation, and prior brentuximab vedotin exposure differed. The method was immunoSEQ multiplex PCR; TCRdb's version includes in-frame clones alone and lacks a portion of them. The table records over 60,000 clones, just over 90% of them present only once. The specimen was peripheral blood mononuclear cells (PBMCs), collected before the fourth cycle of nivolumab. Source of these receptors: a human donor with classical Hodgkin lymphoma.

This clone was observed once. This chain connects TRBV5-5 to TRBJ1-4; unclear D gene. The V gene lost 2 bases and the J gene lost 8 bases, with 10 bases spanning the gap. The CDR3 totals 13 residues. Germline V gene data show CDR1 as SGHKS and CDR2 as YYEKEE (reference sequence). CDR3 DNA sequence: TGTGCCAGCAGCTTATGGAATGGAGAAAAACTGTTTTTT. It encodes CASSLWNGEKLFF.

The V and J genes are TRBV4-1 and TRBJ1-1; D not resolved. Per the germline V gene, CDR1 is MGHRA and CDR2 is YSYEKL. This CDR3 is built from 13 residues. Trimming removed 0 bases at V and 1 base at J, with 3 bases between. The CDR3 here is CASSQDRNTEAFF. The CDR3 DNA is TGCGCCAGCAGCCAAGATAGGAACACTGAAGCTTTCTTT.

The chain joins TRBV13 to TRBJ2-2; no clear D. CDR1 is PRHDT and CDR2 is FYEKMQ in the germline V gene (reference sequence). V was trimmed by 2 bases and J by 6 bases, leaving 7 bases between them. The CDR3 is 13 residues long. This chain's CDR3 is CASSLQESGELFF. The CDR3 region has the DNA TGTGCCAGCAGCTTACAGGAGTCCGGGGAGCTGTTTTTT.

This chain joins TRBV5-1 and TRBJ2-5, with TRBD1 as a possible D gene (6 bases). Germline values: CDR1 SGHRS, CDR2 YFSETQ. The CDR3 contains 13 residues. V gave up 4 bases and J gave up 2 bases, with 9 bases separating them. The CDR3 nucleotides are TGCGCCAGCAGCGCAGGGGTGCAAGAGACCCAGTACTTC. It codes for CASSAGVQETQYF.

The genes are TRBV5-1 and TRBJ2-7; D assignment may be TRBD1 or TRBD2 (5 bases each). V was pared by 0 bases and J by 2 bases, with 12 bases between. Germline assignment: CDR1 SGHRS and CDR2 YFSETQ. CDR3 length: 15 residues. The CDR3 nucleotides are TGCGCCAGCAGCTTGGATGGGGGTAGCCCCTACGAGCAGTACTTC. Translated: CASSLDGGSPYEQYF. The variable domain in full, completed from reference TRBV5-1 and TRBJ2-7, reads KAGVTQTPRYLIKTRGQQVTLSCSPISGHRSVSWYQQTPGQGLQFLFEYFSETQRNKGNFPGRFSGRQFSNSRSEMNVSTLELGDSALYLCASSLDGGSPYEQYFGPGTRLTVT.

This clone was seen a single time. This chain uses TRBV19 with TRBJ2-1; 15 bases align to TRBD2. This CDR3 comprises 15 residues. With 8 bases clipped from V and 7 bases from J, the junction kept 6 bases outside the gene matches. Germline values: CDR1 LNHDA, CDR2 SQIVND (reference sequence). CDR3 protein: CASGLAGGPGNEQFF. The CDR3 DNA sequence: TGTGCCAGTGGACTAGCGGGAGGGCCGGGGAATGAGCAGTTCTTC.

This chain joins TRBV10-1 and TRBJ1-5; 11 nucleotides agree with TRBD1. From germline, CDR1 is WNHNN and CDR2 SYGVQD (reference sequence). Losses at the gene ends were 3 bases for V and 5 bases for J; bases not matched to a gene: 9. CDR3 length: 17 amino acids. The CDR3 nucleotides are TGCGCCAGCAGTGACTCCCGAGGGACAGGGGGTGATCAGCCCCAGCATTTT. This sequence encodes CASSDSRGTGGDQPQHF.

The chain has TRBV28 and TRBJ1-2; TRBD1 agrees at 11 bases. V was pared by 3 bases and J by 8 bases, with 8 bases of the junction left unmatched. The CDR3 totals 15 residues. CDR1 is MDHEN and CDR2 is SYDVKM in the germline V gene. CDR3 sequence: CASSFADRGQEGYTF. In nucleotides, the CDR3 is TGTGCCAGCAGTTTCGCGGACAGGGGGCAGGAAGGCTACACCTTC.

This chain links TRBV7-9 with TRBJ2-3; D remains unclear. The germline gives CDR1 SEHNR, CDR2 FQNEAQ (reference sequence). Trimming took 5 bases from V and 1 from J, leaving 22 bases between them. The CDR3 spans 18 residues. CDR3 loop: CASSPTPTSVEGTDTQYF. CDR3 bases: TGTGCCAGCAGCCCTACCCCTACGAGCGTGGAAGGCACAGATACGCAGTATTTT.

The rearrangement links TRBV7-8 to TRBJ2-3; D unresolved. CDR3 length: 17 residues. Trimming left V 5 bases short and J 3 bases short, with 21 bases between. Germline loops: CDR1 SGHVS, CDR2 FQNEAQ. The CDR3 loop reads CASSLFGVNQHTDTQYF. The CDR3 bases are TGTGCCAGCAGCCTCTTTGGAGTAAATCAGCATACAGATACGCAGTATTTT.

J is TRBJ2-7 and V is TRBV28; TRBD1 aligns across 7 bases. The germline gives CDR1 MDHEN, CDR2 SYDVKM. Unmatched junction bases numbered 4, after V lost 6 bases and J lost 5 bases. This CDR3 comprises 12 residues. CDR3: CASSSTGDEQYF. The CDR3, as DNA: TGTGCCAGCAGCTCTACAGGGGACGAGCAGTACTTC.

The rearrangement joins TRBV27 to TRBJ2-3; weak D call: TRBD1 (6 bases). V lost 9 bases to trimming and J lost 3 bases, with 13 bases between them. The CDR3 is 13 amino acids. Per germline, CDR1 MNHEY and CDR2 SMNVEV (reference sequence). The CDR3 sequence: CASWGRLTDTQYF. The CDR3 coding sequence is TGTGCCAGTTGGGGGCGTTTGACAGATACGCAGTATTTT.

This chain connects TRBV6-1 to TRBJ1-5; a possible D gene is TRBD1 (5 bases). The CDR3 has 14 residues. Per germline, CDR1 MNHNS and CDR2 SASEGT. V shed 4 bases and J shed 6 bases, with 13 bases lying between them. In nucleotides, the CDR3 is TGTGCCAGCAGTGGCGGGGGGTCGGCTCAGCCCCAGCATTTT. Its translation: CASSGGGSAQPQHF.

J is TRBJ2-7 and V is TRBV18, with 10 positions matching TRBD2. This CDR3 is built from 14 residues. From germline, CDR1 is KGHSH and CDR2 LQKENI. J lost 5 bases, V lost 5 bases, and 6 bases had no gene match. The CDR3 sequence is CASSSLAGADEQYF. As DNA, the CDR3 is TGTGCCAGCTCATCTCTAGCGGGAGCCGACGAGCAGTACTTC.

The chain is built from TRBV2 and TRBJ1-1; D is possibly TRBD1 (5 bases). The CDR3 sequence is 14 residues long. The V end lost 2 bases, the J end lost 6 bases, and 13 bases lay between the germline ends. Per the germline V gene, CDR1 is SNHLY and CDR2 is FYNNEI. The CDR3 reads CASSEREGRAEAFF. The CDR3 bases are TGTGCCAGCAGTGAAAGGGAGGGCAGGGCTGAAGCTTTCTTT. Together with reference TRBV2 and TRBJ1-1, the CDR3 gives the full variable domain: EPEVTQTPSHQVTQMGQEVILRCVPISNHLYFYWYRQILGQKVEFLVSFYNNEISEKSEIFDDQFSVERPDGSNFTLKIRSTKLEDSAMYFCASSEREGRAEAFFGQGTRLTVV.

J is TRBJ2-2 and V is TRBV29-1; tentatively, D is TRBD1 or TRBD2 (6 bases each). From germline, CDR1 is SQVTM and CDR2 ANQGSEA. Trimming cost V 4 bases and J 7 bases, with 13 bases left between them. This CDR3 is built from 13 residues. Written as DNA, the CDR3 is TGCAGCGTTGCTCGGGGGCAATACGGGGAGCTGTTTTTT. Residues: CSVARGQYGELFF.

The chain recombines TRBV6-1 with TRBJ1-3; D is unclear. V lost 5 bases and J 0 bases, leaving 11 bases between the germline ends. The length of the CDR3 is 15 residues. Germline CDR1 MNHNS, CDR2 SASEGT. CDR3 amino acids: CASSRNRVSGNTIYF. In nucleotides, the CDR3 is TGTGCCAGCAGTAGAAATAGAGTCTCTGGAAACACCATATATTTT.

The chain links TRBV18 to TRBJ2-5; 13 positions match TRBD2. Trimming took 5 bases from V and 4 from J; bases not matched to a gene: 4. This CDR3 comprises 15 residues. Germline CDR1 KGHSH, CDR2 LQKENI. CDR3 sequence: CASSDGLAGAETQYF. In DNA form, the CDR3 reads TGTGCCAGCTCAGACGGACTAGCGGGAGCAGAGACCCAGTACTTC.

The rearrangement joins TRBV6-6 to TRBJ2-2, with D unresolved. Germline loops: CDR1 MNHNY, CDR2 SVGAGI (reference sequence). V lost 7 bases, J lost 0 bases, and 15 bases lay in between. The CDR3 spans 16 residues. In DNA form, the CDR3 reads TGTGCCAGCACTTTGCAGCCTGATTCGAACACCGGGGAGCTGTTTTTT. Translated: CASTLQPDSNTGELFF.

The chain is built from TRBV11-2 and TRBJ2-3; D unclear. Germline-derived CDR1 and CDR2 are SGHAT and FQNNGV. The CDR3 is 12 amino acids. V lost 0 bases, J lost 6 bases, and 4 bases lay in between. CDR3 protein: CASSLDRDTQYF. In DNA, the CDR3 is TGTGCCAGCAGCTTAGATCGTGATACGCAGTATTTT. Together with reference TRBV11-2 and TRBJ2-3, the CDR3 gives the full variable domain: EAGVAQSPRYKIIEKRQSVAFWCNPISGHATLYWYQQILGQGPKLLIQFQNNGVVDDSQLPKDRFSAERLKGVDSTLKIQPAKLEDSAVYLCASSLDRDTQYFGPGTRLTVL.

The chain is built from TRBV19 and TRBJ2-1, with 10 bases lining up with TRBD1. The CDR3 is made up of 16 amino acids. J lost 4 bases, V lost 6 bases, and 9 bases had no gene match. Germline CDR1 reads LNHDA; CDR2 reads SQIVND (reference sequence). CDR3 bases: TGTGCCAGTAGCGACCCCGGGACAGGGGTTTACAATGAGCAGTTCTTC. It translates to CASSDPGTGVYNEQFF.

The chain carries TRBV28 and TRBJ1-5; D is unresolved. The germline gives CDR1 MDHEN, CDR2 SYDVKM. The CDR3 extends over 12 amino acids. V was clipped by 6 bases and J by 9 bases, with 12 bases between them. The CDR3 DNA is TGTGCCAGCAGAAGTCTGGCCCTGCCCCAGCATTTT. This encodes CASRSLALPQHF.

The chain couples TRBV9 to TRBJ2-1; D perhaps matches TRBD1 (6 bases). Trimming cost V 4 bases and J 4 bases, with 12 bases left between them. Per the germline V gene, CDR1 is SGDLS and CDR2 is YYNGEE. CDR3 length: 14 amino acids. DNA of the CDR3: TGTGCCAGCAGCCCATGGGACAAATACAATGAGCAGTTCTTC. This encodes CASSPWDKYNEQFF.

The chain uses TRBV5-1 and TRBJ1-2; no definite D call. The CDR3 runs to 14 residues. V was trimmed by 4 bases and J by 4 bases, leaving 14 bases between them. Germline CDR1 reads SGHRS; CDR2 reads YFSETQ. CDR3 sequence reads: CASSLTIPFYGYTF. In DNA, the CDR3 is TGCGCCAGCAGCCTAACGATCCCCTTCTATGGCTACACCTTC.

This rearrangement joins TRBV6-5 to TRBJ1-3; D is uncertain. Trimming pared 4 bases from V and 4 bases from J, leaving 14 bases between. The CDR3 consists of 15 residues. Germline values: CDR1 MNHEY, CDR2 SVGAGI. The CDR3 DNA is TGTGCCAGCAGTTCACATACTACGCGAGGAAACACCATATATTTT. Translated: CASSSHTTRGNTIYF.

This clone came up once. As DNA, the CDR3 is TGTGCCAGCAGTTTACCTGGTTTGTCCCCGGAGGACCTGAATGAAAAACTGTTTTTT. This codes for CASSLPGLSPEDLNEKLFF. The J gene is TRBJ1-4, the V gene TRBV27; D is unresolved. The CDR3 is 19 residues long. The V end lost 2 bases, the J end lost 5 bases, and 24 bases lay between the germline ends. Germline V gives CDR1 MNHEY, CDR2 SMNVEV (reference sequence).

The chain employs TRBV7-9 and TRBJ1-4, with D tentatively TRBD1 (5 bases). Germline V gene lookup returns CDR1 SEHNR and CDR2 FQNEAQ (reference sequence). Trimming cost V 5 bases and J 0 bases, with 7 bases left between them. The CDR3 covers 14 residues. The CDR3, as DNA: TGTGCCAGCAGCCTGACAGCAACTAATGAAAAACTGTTTTTT. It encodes CASSLTATNEKLFF.

CDR3 bases: TGTGCCAGCAGCGGCTCAGGGGGCACCCCGAATCAGCCCCAGCATTTT. Encoded protein: CASSGSGGTPNQPQHF. This chain joins TRBV5-6 and TRBJ1-5; 8 nucleotides agree with TRBD1. V shed 4 bases and J 4 bases; nucleotides not matched to a gene: 10. This CDR3 has 16 residues. Germline assignment: CDR1 SGHDT and CDR2 YYEEEE. Based on the CDR3 plus reference TRBV5-6 and TRBJ1-5, the full variable domain is DAGVTQSPTHLIKTRGQQVTLRCSPKSGHDTVSWYQQALGQGPQFIFQYYEEEERQRGNFPDRFSGHQFPNYSSELNVNALLLGDSALYLCASSGSGGTPNQPQHFGDGTRLSIL.

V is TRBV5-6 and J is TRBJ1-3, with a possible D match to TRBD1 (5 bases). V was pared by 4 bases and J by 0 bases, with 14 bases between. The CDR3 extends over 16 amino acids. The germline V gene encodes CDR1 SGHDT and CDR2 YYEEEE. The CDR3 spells CASSMDKLTSGNTIYF. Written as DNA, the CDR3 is TGTGCCAGCAGCATGGACAAACTTACCTCTGGAAACACCATATATTTT.

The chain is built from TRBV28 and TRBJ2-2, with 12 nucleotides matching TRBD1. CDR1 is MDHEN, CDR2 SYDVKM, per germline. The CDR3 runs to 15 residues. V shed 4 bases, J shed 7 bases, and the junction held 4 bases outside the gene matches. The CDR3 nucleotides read TGTGCCAGCAGTTGGGACAGGGGGCTGGGCGGGGAGCTGTTTTTT. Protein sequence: CASSWDRGLGGELFF.

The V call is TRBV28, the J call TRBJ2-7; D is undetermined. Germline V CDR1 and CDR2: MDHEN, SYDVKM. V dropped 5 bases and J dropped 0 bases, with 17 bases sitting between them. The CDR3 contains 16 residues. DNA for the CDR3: TGTGCCAGCAGTGGCCGGATAGCCTTTAGCTCCTACGAGCAGTACTTC. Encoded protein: CASSGRIAFSSYEQYF.

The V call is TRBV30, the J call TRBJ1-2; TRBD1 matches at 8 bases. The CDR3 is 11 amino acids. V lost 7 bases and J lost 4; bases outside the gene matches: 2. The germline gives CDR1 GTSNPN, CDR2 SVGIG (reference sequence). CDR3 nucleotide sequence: TGTGCCTTCGACAGGGGCTATGGCTACACCTTC. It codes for CAFDRGYGYTF.